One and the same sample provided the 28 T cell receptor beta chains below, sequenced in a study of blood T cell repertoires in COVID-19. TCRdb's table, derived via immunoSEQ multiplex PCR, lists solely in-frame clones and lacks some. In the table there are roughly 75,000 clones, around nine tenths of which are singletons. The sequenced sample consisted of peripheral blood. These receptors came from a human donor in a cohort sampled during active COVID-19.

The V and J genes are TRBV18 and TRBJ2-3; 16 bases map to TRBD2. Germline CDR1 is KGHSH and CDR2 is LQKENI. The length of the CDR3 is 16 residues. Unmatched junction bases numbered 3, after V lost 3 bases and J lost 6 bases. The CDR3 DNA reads TGTGCCAGCTCACCGGGACTAGCGGGGGGGCTGGATACGCAGTATTTT. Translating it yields CASSPGLAGGLDTQYF.

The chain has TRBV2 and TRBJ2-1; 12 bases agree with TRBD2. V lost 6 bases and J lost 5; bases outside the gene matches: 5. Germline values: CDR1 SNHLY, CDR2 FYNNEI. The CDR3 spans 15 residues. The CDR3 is CASRELAGGNNEQFF. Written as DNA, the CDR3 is TGTGCCAGCAGAGAACTAGCGGGGGGTAACAATGAGCAGTTCTTC.

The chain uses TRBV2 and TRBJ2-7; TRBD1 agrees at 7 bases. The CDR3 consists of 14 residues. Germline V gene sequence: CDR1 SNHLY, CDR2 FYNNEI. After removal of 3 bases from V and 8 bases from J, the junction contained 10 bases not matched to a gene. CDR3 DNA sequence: TGTGCCAGCAGTGATAGGACAGGCCTCCTCAAGCAGTACTTC. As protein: CASSDRTGLLKQYF.

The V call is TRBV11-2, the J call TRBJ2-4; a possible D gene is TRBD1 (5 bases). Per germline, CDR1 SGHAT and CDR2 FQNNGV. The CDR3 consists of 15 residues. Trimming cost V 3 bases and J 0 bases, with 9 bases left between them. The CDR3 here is CASSFGRGAKNIQYF. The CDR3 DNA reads TGTGCCAGCAGCTTTGGTAGGGGAGCCAAAAACATTCAGTACTTC.

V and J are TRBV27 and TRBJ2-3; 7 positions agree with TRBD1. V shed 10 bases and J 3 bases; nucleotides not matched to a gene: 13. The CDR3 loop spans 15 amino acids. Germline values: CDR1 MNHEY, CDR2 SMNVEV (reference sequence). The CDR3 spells CATGWIGGRTDTQYF. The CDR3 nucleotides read TGTGCCACTGGATGGATAGGGGGCAGAACAGATACGCAGTATTTT.

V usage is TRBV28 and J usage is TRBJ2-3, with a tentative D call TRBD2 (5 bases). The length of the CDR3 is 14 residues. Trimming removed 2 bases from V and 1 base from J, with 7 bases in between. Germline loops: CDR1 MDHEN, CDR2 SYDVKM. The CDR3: CASSLGGRTDTQYF. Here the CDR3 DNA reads TGTGCCAGCAGTTTAGGAGGTCGCACAGATACGCAGTATTTT.

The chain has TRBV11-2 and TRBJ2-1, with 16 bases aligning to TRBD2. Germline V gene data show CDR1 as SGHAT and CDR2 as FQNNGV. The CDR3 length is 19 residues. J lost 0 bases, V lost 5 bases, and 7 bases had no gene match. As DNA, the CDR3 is TGTGCCAGCAGCGCTCCGGGACTAGCGGGGGGGAGCTCCTACAATGAGCAGTTCTTC. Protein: CASSAPGLAGGSSYNEQFF.

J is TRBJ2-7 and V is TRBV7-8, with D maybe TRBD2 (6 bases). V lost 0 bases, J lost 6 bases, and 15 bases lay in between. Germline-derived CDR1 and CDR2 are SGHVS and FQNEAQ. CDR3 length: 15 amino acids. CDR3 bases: TGTGCCAGCAGCTTAGCGGGTCGGACTACGGTCGAGCAGTACTTC. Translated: CASSLAGRTTVEQYF.

This CDR3 reads CASSPAPSGTGLYEQYF. The CDR3 DNA sequence: TGTGCCAGCAGTCCCGCCCCCTCCGGGACAGGCCTCTACGAGCAGTACTTC. The chain combines TRBV27 with TRBJ2-7; 8 bases align to TRBD1. Germline loops: CDR1 MNHEY, CDR2 SMNVEV (reference sequence). The CDR3 loop spans 17 amino acids. V lost 5 bases to trimming and J lost 3 bases; unmatched junction nucleotides: 15.

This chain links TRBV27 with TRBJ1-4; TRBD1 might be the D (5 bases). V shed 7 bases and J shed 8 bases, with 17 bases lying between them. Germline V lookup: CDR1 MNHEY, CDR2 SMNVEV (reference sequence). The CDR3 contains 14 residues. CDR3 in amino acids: CASTPGVPGEKLFF. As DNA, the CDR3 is TGTGCCAGCACCCCGGGGGTACCAGGCGAAAAACTGTTTTTT.

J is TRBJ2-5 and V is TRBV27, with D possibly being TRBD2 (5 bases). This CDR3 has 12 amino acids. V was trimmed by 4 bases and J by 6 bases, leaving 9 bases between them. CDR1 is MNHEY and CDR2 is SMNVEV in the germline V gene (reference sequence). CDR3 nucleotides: TGTGCCAGCAGTTCCTCCGGGAAGACCCAGTACTTC. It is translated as CASSSSGKTQYF.

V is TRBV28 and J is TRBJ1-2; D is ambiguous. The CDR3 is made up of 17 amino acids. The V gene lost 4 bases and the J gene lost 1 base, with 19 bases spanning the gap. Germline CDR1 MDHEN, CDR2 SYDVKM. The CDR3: CASSSSTPLTFNYGYTF. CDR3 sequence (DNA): TGTGCCAGCAGTTCCTCGACACCATTAACCTTTAACTATGGCTACACCTTC.

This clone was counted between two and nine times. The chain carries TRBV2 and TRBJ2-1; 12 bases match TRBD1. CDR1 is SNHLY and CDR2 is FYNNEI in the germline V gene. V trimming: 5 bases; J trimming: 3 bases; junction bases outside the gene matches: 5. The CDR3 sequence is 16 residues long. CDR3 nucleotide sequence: TGTGCCAGCAGTCTGGGGACAGGGGGCAGCTACAATGAGCAGTTCTTC. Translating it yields CASSLGTGGSYNEQFF.

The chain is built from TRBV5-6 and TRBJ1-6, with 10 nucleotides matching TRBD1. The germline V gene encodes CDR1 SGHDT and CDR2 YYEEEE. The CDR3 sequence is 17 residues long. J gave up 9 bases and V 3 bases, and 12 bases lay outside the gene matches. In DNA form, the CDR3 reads TGTGCCAGCAGCTGGGGACAGGGGTCGTCCGGGGGTTCACCCCTCCACTTT. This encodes CASSWGQGSSGGSPLHF.

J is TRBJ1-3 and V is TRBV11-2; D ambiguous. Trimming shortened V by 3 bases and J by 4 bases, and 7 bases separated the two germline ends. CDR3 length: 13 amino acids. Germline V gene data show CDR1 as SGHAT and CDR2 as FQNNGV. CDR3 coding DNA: TGTGCCAGCAGCTTCTTACAGGGAAACACCATATATTTT. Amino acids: CASSFLQGNTIYF. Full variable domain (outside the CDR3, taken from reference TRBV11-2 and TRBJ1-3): EAGVAQSPRYKIIEKRQSVAFWCNPISGHATLYWYQQILGQGPKLLIQFQNNGVVDDSQLPKDRFSAERLKGVDSTLKIQPAKLEDSAVYLCASSFLQGNTIYFGEGSWLTVV.

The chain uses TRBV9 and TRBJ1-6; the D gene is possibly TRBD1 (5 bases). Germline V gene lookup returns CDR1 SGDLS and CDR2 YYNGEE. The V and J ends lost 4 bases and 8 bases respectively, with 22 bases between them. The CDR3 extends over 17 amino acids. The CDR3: CASSFSQGLGKDSPLHF. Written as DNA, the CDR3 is TGTGCCAGCAGCTTCTCGCAGGGTTTGGGAAAGGATTCACCCCTCCACTTT.

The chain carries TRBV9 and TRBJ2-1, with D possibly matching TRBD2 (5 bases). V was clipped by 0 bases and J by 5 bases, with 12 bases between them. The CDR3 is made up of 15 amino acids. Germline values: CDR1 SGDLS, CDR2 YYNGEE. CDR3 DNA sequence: TGTGCCAGCAGCGTAGCTAGCCTCACAGACAATGAGCAGTTCTTC. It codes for CASSVASLTDNEQFF.

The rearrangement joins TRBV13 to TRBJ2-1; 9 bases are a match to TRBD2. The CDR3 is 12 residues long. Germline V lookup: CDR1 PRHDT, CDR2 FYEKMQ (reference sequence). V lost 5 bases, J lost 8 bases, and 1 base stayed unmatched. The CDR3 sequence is CASSRTSDEQFF. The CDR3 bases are TGTGCCAGCAGCAGGACTAGCGATGAGCAGTTCTTC.

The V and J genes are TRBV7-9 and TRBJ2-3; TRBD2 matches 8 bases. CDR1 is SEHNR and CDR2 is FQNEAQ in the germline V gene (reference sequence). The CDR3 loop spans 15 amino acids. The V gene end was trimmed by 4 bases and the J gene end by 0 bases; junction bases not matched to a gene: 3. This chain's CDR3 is CASSSGGGSTDTQYF. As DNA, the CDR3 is TGTGCCAGCAGCTCAGGCGGGGGGAGCACAGATACGCAGTATTTT.

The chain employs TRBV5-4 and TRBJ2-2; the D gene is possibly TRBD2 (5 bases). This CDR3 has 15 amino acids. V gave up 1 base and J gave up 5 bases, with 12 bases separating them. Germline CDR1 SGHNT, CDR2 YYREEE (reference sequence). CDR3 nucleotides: TGTGCCAGCAGCTTGCTAGAGTCGGGGACCGGGGAGCTGTTTTTT. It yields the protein CASSLLESGTGELFF.

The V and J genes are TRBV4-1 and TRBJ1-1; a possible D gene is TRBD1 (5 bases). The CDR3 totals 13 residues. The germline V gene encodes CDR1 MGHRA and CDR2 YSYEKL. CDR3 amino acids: CAARAGEHTEAFF. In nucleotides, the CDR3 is TGCGCAGCCAGGGCCGGAGAACACACTGAAGCTTTCTTT.

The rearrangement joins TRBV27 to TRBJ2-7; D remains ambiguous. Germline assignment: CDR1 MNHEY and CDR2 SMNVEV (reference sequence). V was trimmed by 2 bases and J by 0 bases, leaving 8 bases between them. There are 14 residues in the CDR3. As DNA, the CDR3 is TGTGCCAGCAGTTTACGTCCAGGCTCCTACGAGCAGTACTTC. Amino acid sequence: CASSLRPGSYEQYF.

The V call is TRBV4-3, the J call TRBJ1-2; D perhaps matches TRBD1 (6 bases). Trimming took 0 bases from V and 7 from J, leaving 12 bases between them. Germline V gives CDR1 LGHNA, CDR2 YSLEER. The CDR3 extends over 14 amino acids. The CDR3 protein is CASSQEIKGGGYTF. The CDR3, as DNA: TGCGCCAGCAGCCAAGAGATAAAAGGGGGTGGCTACACCTTC.

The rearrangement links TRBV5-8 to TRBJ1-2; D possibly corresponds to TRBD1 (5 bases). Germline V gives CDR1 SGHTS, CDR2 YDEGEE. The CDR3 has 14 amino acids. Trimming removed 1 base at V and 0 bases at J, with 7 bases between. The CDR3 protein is CASSLLTANYGYTF. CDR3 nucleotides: TGTGCCAGCAGCTTGTTGACAGCTAACTATGGCTACACCTTC.

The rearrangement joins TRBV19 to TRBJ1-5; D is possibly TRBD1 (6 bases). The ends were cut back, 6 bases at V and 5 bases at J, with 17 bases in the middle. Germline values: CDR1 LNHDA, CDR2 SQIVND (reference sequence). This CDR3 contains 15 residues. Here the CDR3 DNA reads TGTGCCAGTAGCGACCGACAGGCTGGGGATCAGCCCCAGCATTTT. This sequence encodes CASSDRQAGDQPQHF.

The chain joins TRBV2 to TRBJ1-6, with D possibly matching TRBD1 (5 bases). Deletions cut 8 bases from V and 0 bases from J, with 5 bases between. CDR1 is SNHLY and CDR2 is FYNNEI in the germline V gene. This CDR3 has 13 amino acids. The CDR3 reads CASQGSYNSPLHF. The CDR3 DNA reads TGTGCCAGCCAGGGCTCCTATAATTCACCCCTCCACTTT. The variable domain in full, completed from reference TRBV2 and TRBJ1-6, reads EPEVTQTPSHQVTQMGQEVILRCVPISNHLYFYWYRQILGQKVEFLVSFYNNEISEKSEIFDDQFSVERPDGSNFTLKIRSTKLEDSAMYFCASQGSYNSPLHFGNGTRLTVT.

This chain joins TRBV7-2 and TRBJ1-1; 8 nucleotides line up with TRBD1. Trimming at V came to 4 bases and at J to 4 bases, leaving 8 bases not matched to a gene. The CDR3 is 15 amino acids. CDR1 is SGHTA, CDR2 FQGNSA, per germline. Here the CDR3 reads CASSSTLTGGTEAFF. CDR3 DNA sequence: TGTGCCAGCAGCTCAACCCTAACAGGGGGCACTGAAGCTTTCTTT.

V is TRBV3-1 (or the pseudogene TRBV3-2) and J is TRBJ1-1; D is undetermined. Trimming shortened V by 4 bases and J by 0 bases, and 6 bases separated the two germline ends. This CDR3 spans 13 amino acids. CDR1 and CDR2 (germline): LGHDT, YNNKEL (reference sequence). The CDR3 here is CASSLRLNTEAFF. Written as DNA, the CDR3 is TGTGCCAGCAGCCTGAGATTGAACACTGAAGCTTTCTTT.